Below are 13 T cell receptor beta chains sequenced from a single sample in a study of T cells in tumors after PD-1 blockade. The table came from immunoSEQ multiplex PCR; TCRdb's copy has only in-frame clones and leaves some out. The repertoire includes 45,000 to 60,000 clones, about 84% of them detected once, and roughly 4.1% sits in the top ten. Here the sequenced sample was PBMCs, taken before anti-PD-1 treatment. These receptors originate from a human donor with basal cell carcinoma.

The chain joins TRBV18 to TRBJ1-1; no reliable D call. Germline assignment: CDR1 KGHSH and CDR2 LQKENI. V was clipped by 3 bases and J by 0 bases, with 11 bases between them. The CDR3 sequence is 15 residues long. The CDR3 DNA reads as TGTGCCAGCTCACCTACACGGGTCATGAACACTGAAGCTTTCTTT. Encoded protein: CASSPTRVMNTEAFF.

This chain links TRBV6-5 with TRBJ2-7; maybe TRBD2 (5 bases). The germline V gene encodes CDR1 MNHEY and CDR2 SVGAGI. The V end was cut by 5 bases, the J end by 2 bases, with 10 bases between. The CDR3 is made up of 13 amino acids. CDR3 loop: CASSLSLAYEQYF. CDR3 nucleotides: TGTGCCAGCAGTCTTTCACTAGCCTACGAGCAGTACTTC.

The CDR3 spells CASDLDKTEAFF. The CDR3 nucleotides read TGTGCCAGCGACTTAGATAAAACTGAAGCTTTCTTT. The rearrangement links TRBV2 to TRBJ1-1; D remains ambiguous. The germline V gene has CDR1 SNHLY and CDR2 FYNNEI. The CDR3 consists of 12 residues. V was cut by 8 bases and J by 5 bases, with 12 bases left in between.

The chain employs TRBV6-2 or TRBV6-3 and TRBJ1-2, with 8 bases that match TRBD1. CDR3 length: 15 amino acids. Unmatched junction bases numbered 2, after V lost 0 bases and J lost 2 bases. Germline CDR1 MNHEY, CDR2 SVGEGT. For the CDR3, the DNA is TGTGCCAGCAGTTACTCGGACAGGGTCAACTATGGCTACACCTTC. This gives the protein CASSYSDRVNYGYTF.

This clone has more than one count but fewer than ten. The chain employs TRBV19 and TRBJ1-1, with D unresolved. CDR3 length equals 14 residues. Germline lookup yields CDR1 LNHDA and CDR2 SQIVND (reference sequence). Trimming left V 1 base short and J 1 base short, with 7 bases between. The CDR3 sequence is CASSIGASNTEAFF. In DNA form, the CDR3 reads TGTGCCAGTAGTATAGGGGCTTCGAACACTGAAGCTTTCTTT.

V is TRBV6-6 and J is TRBJ1-1, with a possible D match to TRBD1 (6 bases). Per the germline V gene, CDR1 is MNHNY and CDR2 is SVGAGI (reference sequence). The V end lost 6 bases, the J end lost 10 bases, and 18 bases lay between the germline ends. CDR3 length: 13 amino acids. Here the CDR3 reads CASSARQALGAFF. CDR3 in DNA: TGTGCCAGCAGCGCCCGACAGGCCCTGGGAGCTTTCTTT.

The chain recombines TRBV30 with TRBJ1-5; D is ambiguous. The V end was cut by 3 bases, the J end by 0 bases, with 24 bases between. Germline assignment: CDR1 GTSNPN and CDR2 SVGIG (reference sequence). This CDR3 is built from 19 residues. Written as DNA, the CDR3 is TGTGCCTGGAGGGAGGCCGGGCGGCAAGAGATTTATAGCAATCAGCCCCAGCATTTT. Encoded protein: CAWREAGRQEIYSNQPQHF.

The rearrangement joins TRBV30 to TRBJ1-5; 10 nucleotides match TRBD1. Germline V gene sequence: CDR1 GTSNPN, CDR2 SVGIG (reference sequence). The CDR3 has 15 residues. J gave up 6 bases and V 1 base, and 6 bases lay outside the gene matches. For the CDR3, the DNA is TGTGCCTGGAGTGATGGCGGGACAGGGGCTCAGCCCCAGCATTTT. Translation gives CAWSDGGTGAQPQHF.

The chain combines TRBV18 with TRBJ1-1, with D unresolved. The CDR3 totals 14 residues. The V gene's germline CDR1 is KGHSH and CDR2 LQKENI. V lost 2 bases, J lost 0 bases, and 7 bases lay in between. The CDR3 sequence is CASSPGLLNTEAFF. The CDR3 DNA follows: TGTGCCAGCTCACCAGGGTTATTGAACACTGAAGCTTTCTTT. Full variable domain (rest looked up from reference TRBV18 and TRBJ1-1): NAGVMQNPRHLVRRRGQEARLRCSPMKGHSHVYWYRQLPEEGLKFMVYLQKENIIDESGMPKERFSAEFPKEGPSILRIQQVVRGDSAAYFCASSPGLLNTEAFFGQGTRLTVV.

The chain links TRBV7-9 to TRBJ1-2; TRBD1 matches 9 bases. Per the germline V gene, CDR1 is SEHNR and CDR2 is FQNEAQ (reference sequence). With 5 bases clipped from V and 5 bases from J, the junction kept 3 bases outside the gene matches. This CDR3 has 13 residues. CDR3 sequence reads: CASSTGQGYGYTF. In DNA, the CDR3 is TGTGCCAGCAGCACCGGACAGGGGTATGGCTACACCTTC.

V is TRBV19 and J is TRBJ1-4; perhaps TRBD1 as D (5 bases). The CDR3 extends over 17 amino acids. The germline V gene has CDR1 LNHDA and CDR2 SQIVND (reference sequence). V lost 6 bases to trimming and J lost 7 bases, with 24 bases between them. CDR3 residues: CASSPPLGRRGGEKLFF. The DNA for the CDR3 is TGTGCCAGTAGCCCCCCCCTAGGGCGGAGGGGAGGTGAAAAACTGTTTTTT.

V and J are TRBV3-1 (or the pseudogene TRBV3-2) and TRBJ2-5; 7 positions match TRBD1. The CDR3 extends over 14 amino acids. The germline V gene encodes CDR1 LGHDT and CDR2 YNNKEL (reference sequence). Trimming cost V 0 bases and J 12 bases; bases outside gene matches: 10. CDR3 sequence: CASSQDLRGQDEYF. CDR3 nucleotide sequence: TGTGCCAGCAGCCAAGATCTCAGAGGACAGGATGAGTACTTC.

The chain uses TRBV27 and TRBJ2-7; weak D call: TRBD2 (5 bases). The CDR3 is 13 residues long. The V end lost 6 bases, the J end lost 3 bases, and 12 bases lay between the germline ends. CDR1 and CDR2 from the germline V gene are MNHEY and SMNVEV (reference sequence). The CDR3 DNA follows: TGTGCCAGCAGCTCGGGAAACTACTACGAGCAGTACTTC. Translated: CASSSGNYYEQYF.